This TCR beta chain was recovered during a study of shared clonotypes between healthy human individuals. The table came from immunoSEQ multiplex PCR; TCRdb's copy has only in-frame clones and leaves some out. This table holds around 2,000,000 clones, about 95% found once. This clone has just one count. It was CD45RO-negative cells, positively selected for CCR7, that made up naive CD8 cells, with terminally differentiated effector memory CD45RA+ cells excluded. V gave up 0 bases and J gave up 5 bases, with 10 bases separating them. The CDR3 has 14 amino acids. The sequence derives from a man aged 18 to 30 in good health. Sequencing was carried out using naive CD8+ T cells sorted from blood. The gene calls are TRBV23-1 and TRBJ1-2; D is ambiguous. TRBV23-1 is known as an ORF, though its function is uncertain. The DNA of the CDR3 is TGCGCCAGCAGTCAATCGGACCAGTCATATGGCTACACCTTC. Residues: CASSQSDQSYGYTF.